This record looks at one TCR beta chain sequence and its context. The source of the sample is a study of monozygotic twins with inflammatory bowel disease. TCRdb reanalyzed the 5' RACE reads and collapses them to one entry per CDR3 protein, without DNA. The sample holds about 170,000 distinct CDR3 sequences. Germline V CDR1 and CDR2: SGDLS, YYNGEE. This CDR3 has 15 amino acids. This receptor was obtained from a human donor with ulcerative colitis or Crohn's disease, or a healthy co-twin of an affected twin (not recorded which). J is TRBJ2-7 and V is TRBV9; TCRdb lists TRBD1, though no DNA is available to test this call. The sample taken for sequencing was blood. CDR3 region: CASSGQGRGVYEQYF.